There are many counts of the clone carrying this T cell receptor beta chain. The antigen remains undetermined. Described time point: patch test 3, about 24 weeks after DPC sensitization. This sample's treatment: therapeutic diphenylcyclopropenone sensitization with weekly scalp DPC. Every donor had alopecia and was 18 to 70 years old; all were suitable for DPC. The library labeled individual cDNA molecules by adding unique molecular identifiers to them. TCRdb passed the RACE reads through MiXCR, listing each CDR3 protein once. The data contain over 70,000 distinct CDR3 sequences, roughly a tenth of them singletons. The sample comes from a study of human T cells and chemical hapten exposure. Study-wide points: Relative to control repertoires, expanded TCRs gave rise to significantly more large CDR3 similarity clusters.

CDR1 DFQATT and CDR2 SNEGSKA come from the germline V gene (reference sequence). The length of the CDR3 is 16 residues. Trimming took 1 base from V and 0 from J, leaving 12 bases between them. The sequencing used whole blood, collected in connection with sensitization to the hapten diphenylcyclopropenone (DPC). The chain links TRBV20-1 to TRBJ2-2; D unclear. This sequence originates from a woman aged 25 to 39 with alopecia areata. Some clones in this sample may be carry-over from other donors' samples. The CDR3 spells CSARVIVTANTGELFF. As DNA, the CDR3 is TGCAGTGCTAGAGTAATAGTTACCGCGAACACCGGGGAGCTGTTTTTT.